This TCR beta chain was captured by sequencing in a study of siplizumab effects on memory and regulatory T cells. Overall study results and limits: Confirmation was lacking for the suppressive function of proliferating Tregs derived from siplizumab cultures. Both greater diversity than memory cells and a major contribution to the alloresponse seemed to characterize naive T cells. Unstimulated subsets were the mapping target of only a minor fraction of alloreactive clones.

About this clone: The antigen is unknown.

V lost 3 bases, J lost 7 bases, and 16 bases lay in between. From germline, CDR1 is SGHTA and CDR2 FQGNSA. This CDR3 comprises 14 residues. TCRdb's table, derived via immunoSEQ multiplex PCR, lists solely in-frame clones and lacks some. This table has 50,000 to 70,000 clones, 90% to 98% appearing once. The material sequenced was naive CD8+ T cells sorted from blood. This receptor was identified in a human donor in good health. The rearrangement joins TRBV7-2 to TRBJ2-7; a possible D gene is TRBD2 (7 bases). DNA of the CDR3: TGTGCCAGCAGCTTTTACGGGGGGCGCGGGGAGCAGTACTTC. It translates to CASSFYGGRGEQYF. Looking up the rest from reference TRBV7-2 and TRBJ2-7 gives the full variable domain: GAGVSQSPSNKVTEKGKDVELRCDPISGHTALYWYRQSLGQGLEFLIYFQGNSAPDKSGLPSDRFSAERTGGSVSTLTIQRTQQEDSAVYLCASSFYGGRGEQYFGPGTRLTVT.